These T cell receptor beta chains were read from a single sample in a study of shared clonotypes between healthy human individuals. Here immunoSEQ multiplex PCR was the method, and the copy in TCRdb shows in-frame clones only, minus some. The sample records 700,000 to 950,000 clones, about 97% being singletons. Sequencing input: naive CD8+ T cells sorted from blood. All receptors derive from a man under 40 in good health. Each CDR3 is given with its conserved first and last residue. Fields, in order: J gene, V gene, D gene, clone size, CDR3 protein, CDR3 DNA. A D gene is named only where the DNA matches it firmly. Some rows have no size entry. The others give once, few or many, or a class for an expanded clone.

J gene: TRBJ2-3
V gene: TRBV27
D gene: -
clone size: -
CDR3 protein: CASALGGSTDTQYF
CDR3 DNA: TGTGCCAGCGCTCTTGGTGGGAGCACAGATACGCAGTATTTT

J gene: TRBJ1-1
V gene: TRBV14
D gene: TRBD1
clone size: once
CDR3 protein: CASSHGQGNTEAFF
CDR3 DNA: TGTGCCAGCAGCCACGGACAGGGGAACACTGAAGCTTTCTTT

J gene: TRBJ2-7
V gene: TRBV13
D gene: TRBD1
clone size: -
CDR3 protein: CASSSRTGQAYEQYF
CDR3 DNA: TGTGCCAGCAGCTCCCGGACAGGGCAAGCCTACGAGCAGTACTTC

J gene: TRBJ2-7
V gene: TRBV11-2
D gene: -
clone size: -
CDR3 protein: CASSFHYEQYF
CDR3 DNA: TGTGCCAGCAGCTTTCATTACGAGCAGTACTTC

J gene: TRBJ2-3
V gene: TRBV6-5
D gene: -
clone size: few
CDR3 protein: CASSYSLGTDTQYF
CDR3 DNA: TGTGCCAGCAGTTACTCTCTAGGCACAGATACGCAGTATTTT

J gene: TRBJ2-7
V gene: TRBV7-9
D gene: TRBD2
clone size: -
CDR3 protein: CASSPRLAGEVYEQYF
CDR3 DNA: TGTGCCAGCAGCCCACGACTAGCGGGAGAGGTCTACGAGCAGTACTTC

J gene: TRBJ2-7
V gene: TRBV5-1
D gene: TRBD2
clone size: -
CDR3 protein: CASSLVAGGSVTYEQYF
CDR3 DNA: TGCGCCAGCAGCTTGGTGGCGGGAGGATCGGTAACCTACGAGCAGTACTTC

J gene: TRBJ2-7
V gene: TRBV6-1
D gene: -
clone size: -
CDR3 protein: CASSIGRAYEQYF
CDR3 DNA: TGTGCCAGCAGTATAGGTCGAGCCTACGAGCAGTACTTC

J gene: TRBJ1-1
V gene: TRBV15
D gene: TRBD1
clone size: -
CDR3 protein: CATSRDSGQGSEAFF
CDR3 DNA: TGTGCCACCAGCAGAGATTCGGGACAGGGGAGTGAAGCTTTCTTT

J gene: TRBJ1-1
V gene: TRBV30
D gene: -
clone size: -
CDR3 protein: CAWSSGQMNTEAFF
CDR3 DNA: TGTGCCTGGAGTAGCGGACAGATGAACACTGAAGCTTTCTTT

J gene: TRBJ2-5
V gene: TRBV7-9
D gene: -
clone size: -
CDR3 protein: CASSSQETQYF
CDR3 DNA: TGTGCCAGCAGCTCTCAAGAGACCCAGTACTTC

J gene: TRBJ2-1
V gene: TRBV9
D gene: TRBD2
clone size: -
CDR3 protein: CASSPTSGRINEQFF
CDR3 DNA: TGTGCCAGCAGCCCGACTAGCGGGAGGATCAATGAGCAGTTCTTC

J gene: TRBJ2-5
V gene: TRBV7-8
D gene: TRBD1
clone size: -
CDR3 protein: CASSIPRTGTQETQYF
CDR3 DNA: TGTGCCAGCAGCATACCTAGGACAGGGACCCAAGAGACCCAGTACTTC

J gene: TRBJ2-3
V gene: TRBV28
D gene: -
clone size: -
CDR3 protein: CASRHRPLAVDTQYF
CDR3 DNA: TGTGCCAGCAGACATCGCCCCTTAGCCGTAGATACGCAGTATTTT

J gene: TRBJ2-1
V gene: TRBV11-2
D gene: TRBD1
clone size: once
CDR3 protein: CASSLGGQPSSYNEQFF
CDR3 DNA: TGTGCCAGCAGCTTAGGGGGACAGCCGAGCTCCTACAATGAGCAGTTCTTC

J gene: TRBJ1-1
V gene: TRBV27
D gene: TRBD1
clone size: -
CDR3 protein: CASSPTGQGNTEAFF
CDR3 DNA: TGTGCCAGCAGTCCAACGGGACAGGGGAACACTGAAGCTTTCTTT

J gene: TRBJ2-7
V gene: TRBV27
D gene: -
clone size: -
CDR3 protein: CASSLFRSGYEQYF
CDR3 DNA: TGTGCCAGCAGTTTATTCAGATCAGGGTACGAGCAGTACTTC

J gene: TRBJ2-2
V gene: TRBV27
D gene: TRBD1
clone size: few
CDR3 protein: CASSLLGTGGTGELFF
CDR3 DNA: TGTGCCAGCAGTTTACTTGGGACAGGGGGAACCGGGGAGCTGTTTTTT

J gene: TRBJ2-2
V gene: TRBV10-1
D gene: TRBD2
clone size: -
CDR3 protein: CASSENGLADTFTTFANTGELFF
CDR3 DNA: TGCGCCAGCAGTGAGAACGGACTAGCGGATACCTTTACCACTTTCGCGAACACCGGGGAGCTGTTTTTT

J gene: TRBJ1-2
V gene: TRBV5-4
D gene: -
clone size: -
CDR3 protein: CASSLGQGIYGYTF
CDR3 DNA: TGTGCCAGCAGCTTGGGCCAGGGGATCTATGGCTACACCTTC

J gene: TRBJ1-2
V gene: TRBV2
D gene: -
clone size: -
CDR3 protein: CASSENDPIPSYGYTF
CDR3 DNA: TGTGCCAGCAGTGAAAACGATCCTATACCATCCTATGGCTACACCTTC

J gene: TRBJ1-1
V gene: TRBV11-2
D gene: TRBD1
clone size: -
CDR3 protein: CASRGPTEAFF
CDR3 DNA: TGTGCCAGTAGGGGGCCCACTGAAGCTTTCTTT

J gene: TRBJ2-1
V gene: TRBV29-1
D gene: -
clone size: -
CDR3 protein: CSADRTDYNEQFF
CDR3 DNA: TGCAGCGCGGACCGGACTGACTACAATGAGCAGTTCTTC

J gene: TRBJ2-4
V gene: TRBV5-6
D gene: -
clone size: -
CDR3 protein: CASSLSPSTGDIQYF
CDR3 DNA: TGTGCCAGCAGCTTGTCTCCCTCCACGGGGGACATTCAGTACTTC